A single sample is the source of the 5 T cell receptor beta chains below, sequenced in a study of vaccination and CD4 T cells after COVID-19. An Oncomine TCR Beta short-read assay was used to sequence the DNA from cultured CD4+ T cells. Investigators isolated genomic DNA from cultured CD4+ T cells. TCRdb used MiXCR to reprocess the PCR reads, holding one entry per CDR3 protein. The table records approximately 9,500 distinct CDR3 sequences, around two fifths of them present only once. These receptors have no known antigen. Treatment: approximately 9-day PBMC culture with coronavirus spike peptide pools or control peptides (ViraFEST assay). Researchers collected the unexposed donor's CD4+ T cells before the COVID-19 pandemic (2011-2018). Sequencing was done on a sample of CD4+ T cells from blood, cultured in vitro. These receptor sequences come from a human donor in good health.

The rearrangement uses TRBV24-1 and TRBJ2-3, with 9 positions matching TRBD1. Germline CDR1 and CDR2: KGHDR and SFDVKD. The CDR3 has 15 amino acids. The V gene end was trimmed by 4 bases and the J gene end by 5 bases; junction bases not matched to a gene: 6. The CDR3: CATSEWTGAGDTQYF. Written as DNA, the CDR3 is TGTGCCACCAGTGAATGGACAGGGGCGGGAGATACGCAGTATTTT.

This clonotype was counted a few times. The chain is built from TRBV6-5 and TRBJ2-3; D gene ambiguous. The V and J ends lost 0 bases and 5 bases respectively, with 9 bases between them. The CDR3 contains 14 residues. Germline-derived CDR1 and CDR2 are MNHEY and SVGAGI. In DNA, the CDR3 is TGTGCCAGCAGTTACTCCTGGTGGGGAGATACGCAGTATTTT. It codes for CASSYSWWGDTQYF.

The chain uses TRBV28 and TRBJ2-7; perhaps TRBD1 as D (5 bases). The CDR3 length is 14 residues. Looked up from germline, CDR1 is MDHEN and CDR2 is SYDVKM. Trimming removed 7 bases at V and 2 bases at J, with 15 bases between. The CDR3 loop is CASNAAGPTYEQYF. DNA for the CDR3: TGTGCCAGCAACGCTGCAGGGCCAACCTACGAGCAGTACTTC.

The rearrangement links TRBV7-9 to TRBJ2-5, with D maybe TRBD1 (5 bases). Germline CDR1 SEHNR, CDR2 FQNEAQ (reference sequence). This CDR3 is built from 15 residues. Trimming cost V 1 base and J 1 base, with 10 bases left between them. The CDR3 coding sequence is TGTGCCAGCAGCTTAGGCCAGGGTTTCCAAGAGACCCAGTACTTC. Its translation is CASSLGQGFQETQYF.

This clonotype was seen a handful of times. The chain uses TRBV20-1 and TRBJ1-2; 10 bases match TRBD1. CDR1 is DFQATT, CDR2 SNEGSKA, per germline (reference sequence). The junction had 9 bases not matched to a gene; V was cut back by 0 bases and J by 8 bases. The CDR3 has 15 amino acids. This CDR3 reads CSARDQGQGLQGYTF. CDR3 sequence (DNA): TGCAGTGCTAGAGATCAGGGACAGGGGTTACAGGGCTACACCTTC.